This T cell receptor (beta chain) was identified in a study of blood T cell repertoires in COVID-19 (TCRdb year 2020). About the investigation overall: The collaborator samples originated in the United States, Italy and Spain and spanned the acute and convalescent phases of COVID-19. Deeply sampled blood TCRbeta repertoires from subjects exposed to, actively infected with, or recovered from COVID-19 were included in the dataset. The prospective study material was composed of cDNA or gDNA derived from T cells, B-cell-depleted T cells, or PBMCs. Where HLA class I and class II types were available, the types were taken from metadata supplied by the sample provider, not from assay-based typing. The samples were drawn from the first 160 participants of the ongoing ImmuneRACE study and from 1,200 or so subjects provided by 6 global collaborators. The repertoires were released in a freely available public database intended as a resource for research on the immune response to SARS-CoV-2. Sample metadata almost always included a de-identified subject ID, COVID-19 status, age in years and sex. Findings and caveats that apply to the study as a whole: Clinical and demographic metadata were provided uncurated, with the amount varying by source and participant.

The CDR3 runs 15 residues from the cysteine to the phenylalanine. Of the read, only the CDR3 DNA is kept; its 45 bases are in frame from base 1. Unmatched junction bases come to 1, with V trimmed by 5 bases and J by 1 base. CDR1 and CDR2 were assigned from the germline V gene as SNHLY and FYNNEI. A note on this clone: Its specific antigen is unknown. The record has no base qualities; no much larger clone is one base away. Additional DNA sequences in this sample encode the identical CDR3.

Whole blood was collected in K2EDTA tubes by collaborating institutions according to the institutions' own protocols. For TCRbeta analysis, collaborator samples were shipped as frozen whole blood, as isolated PBMCs, or as DNA extracted from either sample type. TCRbeta CDR3 regions were amplified from genomic DNA by means of the immunoSEQ Assay, a bias-controlled multiplex PCR. In the paper's pipeline: The number of nucleated cells in each sample was estimated by amplification of reference gene primers within the assay. To quantify the absolute abundance of each unique TCRbeta CDR3 rearrangement, sequence reads were collapsed and filtered. For each sample, productive Simpson clonality was calculated as the square root of Simpson's diversity index across productive rearrangements. TCRdb provides this immuneACCESS table in a form limited to in-frame rearrangements. Some clones are lacking; in checked studies, under half of them reflect an unresolved V gene, and why the rest are absent is not known. That table furnishes V, J and clone size, whereas the DNA furnished D and trimming. This sample lists more than 95,000 clones; 84% were detected once. Of the sample, 10% to 15% falls within the top ten clones.

Here the chain combines TRBV2 and TRBJ2-2; 10 bases in the middle match TRBD1. This sequence was found in a human donor in a cohort sampled during active or convalescent COVID-19. The sample was peripheral blood. The bases read TGTGCCAGCAGTTGGACAGGGGGGAACACCGGGGAGCTGTTTTTT. It translates as CASSWTGGNTGELFF.